This TCR beta chain stems from a study of cytomegalovirus exposure and HLA in healthy donors. Study-level points and caveats: In a later analysis, TCR beta V- and J-gene trimming was associated with a missense DCLRE1C variant. The study put 150 to 200 TCR beta chains on its list as cytomegalovirus-associated. Earlier findings revealed that most TCR beta V segments proved productive either about 87% or about 30% of the time.

Germline values: CDR1 LNHDA, CDR2 SQIVND (reference sequence). Trimming took off 7 bases at V and 2 bases at J, with 16 bases between the two ends. The CDR3 totals 15 residues. Regarding this clone: Antigen unknown.

With 60 Vbeta and 13 Jbeta primers, the PCR was carried out. The assay was immunoSEQ multiplex PCR, and TCRdb's table has in-frame clones only and misses some. With tens of thousands of clones in the sample, the ten largest clones hold approximately 5.3%. This rearrangement joins TRBV19 to TRBJ2-3; D is perhaps TRBD2 (6 bases). Specimen: PBMCs. The sequence was obtained from a man aged 25 to 40 in good health and CMV-seropositive. The CDR3 DNA sequence: TGTGCCAGTACCCCGACTAGTTCCCTCACAGATACGCAGTATTTT. Encoded protein: CASTPTSSLTDTQYF.